This TCR beta chain was captured in a study of graft-versus-host responses after intestinal transplantation (dated by TCRdb to 2020 to 2023). About the investigation overall: The transplants that recipients received were multivisceral, liver-intestinal, or isolated intestinal. Every recipient was given anti-thymocyte globulin induction, then maintenance tacrolimus and steroids for roughly three years. Rather than being sequenced by the commercial service, samples from a few later patients were sequenced in-house on an Illumina MiSeq and processed with MiXCR. Alloreactive clones were identified by sequencing pre-transplant mixed lymphocyte reaction products and comparing them with unstimulated pre-transplant donor and recipient T cells. Donor T cell macrochimerism was defined as a peak of at least 4% donor T cells among recipient peripheral blood mononuclear cells. A cohort of approximately 24 intestinal transplant recipients, including one retransplant, was enrolled, and a few patients lacking pretransplant specimens were excluded. Graft-versus-host and host-versus-graft alloreactive T cell clones were tracked in the graft, circulation and bone marrow after intestinal transplantation using bulk TCR-beta CDR3 sequencing.

In light of the paper, this sample's time point label describes: cells obtained before transplantation from donor or recipient. CD3+CD4+ and CD3+CD8+ populations were FACS-sorted from unstimulated pre-transplant donor and recipient cells taken from spleen or lymph nodes. The library was obtained by the immunoSEQ multiplex PCR assay. For most patients, genomic DNA was isolated using the Qiagen DNeasy Blood and Tissue Kit and was shipped frozen to Adaptive Biotechnologies for TCR sequencing. Adaptive Biotechnologies carried out high-throughput TCR-beta CDR3 sequencing of genomic DNA for most patients. Under the source paper's analysis protocol: Adaptive's ImmunoSEQ software was the source of the TCR sequencing data for approximately 18 patients, while a few other patients were processed with MiXCR and VDJtools. To correct CD4 versus CD8 sorting errors, sequences present in both subsets at a frequency ratio below 5:1 were removed. Because the origin of CDR3 nucleotide sequences shared between donor and recipient could not be assigned, those sequences were removed. To count as alloreactive, a clone needed at least 2-fold expansion over unstimulated cells and a minimum CFSE-low frequency of 0.002% (template counts) or 0.001% (read counts). A clone was considered mappable if detected in the sequenced pre-transplant spleen, lymph node, or MLR CFSE-low populations of the donor or recipient. Cumulative frequency of alloreactive clones was calculated as a percentage of all sequences weighted by copy number. TCRdb carries this immuneACCESS record with in-frame sequences only. Its versions omit some clonotypes, under half of them owing to an unresolved V gene in the studies checked, with the rest unexplained. V and J calls and clone size are given by that table; D and trimming were obtained from the DNA. The sample has over 45,000 clones on record, 90% to 95% of them singletons. 0.38% of the sample is in the top ten clones.

What the research found in general, with its limitations: Conclusions were limited by the relatively low number and heterogeneity of intestinal transplant patients. Peak levels of circulating GvH clones were associated with declines in HvG clones early after transplant. In patients with donor T cell macrochimerism, the allografts had high GvH to HvG T cell clonal ratios. GvH clones turned up in recipient bone marrow, with some appearing earlier in ileal mucosa or blood, a pattern consistent with an intestinal mucosal origin.

Counted from cysteine to phenylalanine, this CDR3 has 14 amino acids. Just CDR3 DNA is preserved here, 42 bases in frame from base 1. The junction carries 8 bases between V and J, which are trimmed by 0 bases and 5 bases respectively. CDR1 and CDR2, looked up from the germline V gene, are SGHRS and YFSETQ. Concerning this clone itself: The antigen it binds to is not known. Per-base qualities were not stored, and no clone one base away is much larger. In the same sample, other DNA sequences code for this CDR3.

This receptor was taken from a human donor who was the organ donor for an intestinal transplant. The rearranged segments are TRBV5-1 and TRBJ1-4; no D gene is confidently identified. The sequences come from unstimulated CD4+ T cells sorted from spleen or lymph node cells, collected before transplant. CDR3 protein: CASSLGVLNEKLFF. The base sequence is TGCGCCAGCAGCTTGGGGGTCCTAAATGAAAAACTGTTTTTT.